This is a list of T cell receptor beta chains from one sample in a study of persistence of HIV-infected CD4 T cells. Profiling relied on immunoSEQ multiplex PCR, and the TCRdb table lists in-frame clones only, not all of them. This sample has roughly 25,000 clones, with around two thirds found just once. Their antigen targets remain unknown. This specimen was CD4+ T cells sorted from PBMCs after approximately 20-hour stimulation, taken from a patient who received antiretroviral therapy. These receptors came from an adult man with HIV who was CMV-seropositive. Each CDR3 is given with its conserved first and last residue. D genes are given only for firm matches. Clone sizes are given selectively: once, few, many, or a class where the clone is expanded.

clone size: few
V gene: TRBV12-5
J gene: TRBJ1-1
D gene: NA
CDR3 DNA: TGTGCTAGTGGTCCCCGGGGGGGCGAGGGAACTGAAGCTTTCTTT
CDR3 protein: CASGPRGGEGTEAFF

clone size: NA
V gene: TRBV15
J gene: TRBJ2-2
D gene: NA
CDR3 DNA: TGTGCCACCAGCAGGAAAGGGAACACCGGGGAGCTGTTTTTT
CDR3 protein: CATSRKGNTGELFF

clone size: NA
V gene: TRBV29-1
J gene: TRBJ2-3
D gene: NA
CDR3 DNA: TGCAGCGTTTATGGTGCCTCCCCCACAGATACGCAGTATTTT
CDR3 protein: CSVYGASPTDTQYF

clone size: NA
V gene: TRBV6-5
J gene: TRBJ2-7
D gene: TRBD1
CDR3 DNA: TGTGCCAGCAGGCCCCCGGGACAGGGATTCGAGCAGTACTTC
CDR3 protein: CASRPPGQGFEQYF

clone size: NA
V gene: TRBV3-1/TRBV3-2
J gene: TRBJ1-1
D gene: NA
CDR3 DNA: TGTGCCAGCAGCCAAGGTCGCCAGGGGAACACTGAAGCTTTCTTT
CDR3 protein: CASSQGRQGNTEAFF

clone size: NA
V gene: TRBV19
J gene: TRBJ2-1
D gene: TRBD1
CDR3 DNA: TGTGCCAGTAGTATAAGAAATCTAGGACAGGGGAATAATGAGCAGTTCTTC
CDR3 protein: CASSIRNLGQGNNEQFF

clone size: few
V gene: TRBV9
J gene: TRBJ1-1
D gene: TRBD1
CDR3 DNA: TGTGCCAGCAGCGTAGTAGGACAGGGGGCGCTTAGCACTGAAGCTTTCTTT
CDR3 protein: CASSVVGQGALSTEAFF

clone size: NA
V gene: TRBV19
J gene: TRBJ1-2
D gene: NA
CDR3 DNA: TGTGCCAGTAGTATTCTTGGCTATGGCTACACCTTC
CDR3 protein: CASSILGYGYTF

clone size: NA
V gene: TRBV7-2
J gene: TRBJ2-1
D gene: NA
CDR3 DNA: TGTGCCAGCAGCCACCGGCCCGACATCCAGGGCGGATTAAATGAGCAGTTCTTC
CDR3 protein: CASSHRPDIQGGLNEQFF

clone size: NA
V gene: TRBV11-1
J gene: TRBJ2-7
D gene: TRBD1
CDR3 DNA: TGTGCCAGCAGCCGCAACAGGGGCAACTACGAGCAGTACTTC
CDR3 protein: CASSRNRGNYEQYF

clone size: NA
V gene: TRBV7-9
J gene: TRBJ2-5
D gene: TRBD1
CDR3 DNA: TGTGCCAGCAGCCGCAGGGGACAGCTAGAAGAGACCCAGTACTTC
CDR3 protein: CASSRRGQLEETQYF

clone size: once
V gene: TRBV6-5
J gene: TRBJ2-6
D gene: NA
CDR3 DNA: TGTGCCAGCAGCGCGCAGGGAGCTGGGGCCAACGTCCTGACTTTC
CDR3 protein: CASSAQGAGANVLTF

clone size: once
V gene: TRBV5-4
J gene: TRBJ2-3
D gene: TRBD2
CDR3 DNA: TGTGCCAGCAGCCCACAGGGCGGGGGGCGCGCAGATACGCAGTATTTT
CDR3 protein: CASSPQGGGRADTQYF

clone size: NA
V gene: TRBV27
J gene: TRBJ2-7
D gene: NA
CDR3 DNA: TGTGCCAGCAGTCCCCTTCCAGGTTTGAAGGGACTCTACGAGCAGTACTTC
CDR3 protein: CASSPLPGLKGLYEQYF

clone size: NA
V gene: TRBV7-2
J gene: TRBJ2-1
D gene: TRBD2
CDR3 DNA: TGTGCCAGCAGCGCCACCCTAGCGGGGGGGTACAATGAGCAGTTCTTC
CDR3 protein: CASSATLAGGYNEQFF

clone size: few
V gene: TRBV21-1
J gene: TRBJ2-7
D gene: NA
CDR3 DNA: TGTGCCAGCAGCAAACTTACGGTGTCTAGGGGGTTCTACGAGCAGTACTTC
CDR3 protein: CASSKLTVSRGFYEQYF

clone size: NA
V gene: TRBV27
J gene: TRBJ2-3
D gene: TRBD2
CDR3 DNA: TGTGCCAGCAGTTTATACATAGCGGGGGGGCCCACAGATACGCAGTATTTT
CDR3 protein: CASSLYIAGGPTDTQYF

clone size: few
V gene: TRBV28
J gene: TRBJ2-4
D gene: NA
CDR3 DNA: TGTGCCAGCAGTTTCTTAGAGGGAAGGGGGAACATTCAGTACTTC
CDR3 protein: CASSFLEGRGNIQYF

clone size: NA
V gene: TRBV9
J gene: TRBJ2-2
D gene: NA
CDR3 DNA: TGTGCCAGCAGCGTCGGGCAGGGGCGGGGGTCGAACACCGGGGAGCTGTTTTTT
CDR3 protein: CASSVGQGRGSNTGELFF

clone size: NA
V gene: TRBV5-1
J gene: TRBJ1-1
D gene: NA
CDR3 DNA: TGCGCCAGCAGCCTCGCCATACCAGGGGACACTGAAGCTTTCTTT
CDR3 protein: CASSLAIPGDTEAFF

clone size: NA
V gene: TRBV6-5
J gene: TRBJ1-3
D gene: TRBD1
CDR3 DNA: TGTGCCAGCAGTTACGGGACAGTCCCCTCTGGAAACACCATATATTTT
CDR3 protein: CASSYGTVPSGNTIYF

clone size: NA
V gene: TRBV19
J gene: TRBJ1-3
D gene: NA
CDR3 DNA: TGTGCCAGCGGCCAAACTGTTCTCTCTGGAAACACCATATATTTT
CDR3 protein: CASGQTVLSGNTIYF

clone size: NA
V gene: TRBV18
J gene: TRBJ1-1
D gene: TRBD1
CDR3 DNA: TGTGCCAGCTCACCCCAGACAGGGGGGACTGAAGCTTTCTTT
CDR3 protein: CASSPQTGGTEAFF

clone size: NA
V gene: TRBV7-9
J gene: TRBJ2-3
D gene: NA
CDR3 DNA: TGTGCCAGCAGCTTAATCCTTAGCACAGATACGCAGTATTTT
CDR3 protein: CASSLILSTDTQYF

clone size: once
V gene: TRBV29-1
J gene: TRBJ2-2
D gene: TRBD1
CDR3 DNA: TGCAGCGTCGATACTGGACAGGGAGGCGGGGAGCTGTTTTTT
CDR3 protein: CSVDTGQGGGELFF

clone size: once
V gene: TRBV19
J gene: TRBJ1-2
D gene: TRBD1
CDR3 DNA: TGTGCCAGTACCAGGGGACAGGGGATAGTTAACTATGGCTACACCTTC
CDR3 protein: CASTRGQGIVNYGYTF

clone size: NA
V gene: TRBV2
J gene: TRBJ2-3
D gene: NA
CDR3 DNA: TGTGCCGGAAGATTGGAGTGGGGAAGCACAGATACGCAGTATTTT
CDR3 protein: CAGRLEWGSTDTQYF

clone size: NA
V gene: TRBV19
J gene: TRBJ1-5
D gene: NA
CDR3 DNA: TGTGCCAGTAGTATGGGGGGATTTCGGGGCAATCAGCCCCAGCATTTT
CDR3 protein: CASSMGGFRGNQPQHF

clone size: NA
V gene: TRBV9
J gene: TRBJ2-3
D gene: NA
CDR3 DNA: TGTGCCAGCAGCGTAGGACCCCTCACAGATACGCAGTATTTT
CDR3 protein: CASSVGPLTDTQYF